A single sample is the source of the 7 T cell receptor beta chains below, sequenced in a study of blood T cell repertoires in COVID-19. This table comes from immunoSEQ multiplex PCR, and its TCRdb copy is limited to in-frame clones, with some not included. The data show 190,000 or so clones, with approximately 81% seen just once and under 20% held by the top ten. Sequencing was carried out using PBMCs or T cells enriched from blood (not recorded which). The source is a man aged 35 to 55 who had recovered from COVID-19.

As DNA, the CDR3 is TGCGCCAGCAGCTTGTTATGGAACACTGAAGCTTTCTTT. Its protein is CASSLLWNTEAFF. The chain joins TRBV5-1 to TRBJ1-1; D call uncertain. In germline, CDR1 is SGHRS, CDR2 YFSETQ. The CDR3 contains 13 residues. V was clipped by 1 base and J by 1 base, with 5 bases between them.

The chain links TRBV21-1 to TRBJ2-5; TRBD2 reflects the table's D call only, with no check against the DNA. TRBV21-1 is classified as a pseudogene. The length of the CDR3 is 23 residues. The CDR3 DNA reads TGTGCCAGCAGCAATACAAATGATAAGAGCGGGAGGCTCGGGGCCTTGGACCAAGAGACCCAGTACTTC. It encodes CASSNTNDKSGRLGALDQETQYF.

This chain uses TRBV11-2 with TRBJ1-6; unclear D gene. Germline V lookup: CDR1 SGHAT, CDR2 FQNNGV. The CDR3 has 14 amino acids. V lost 5 bases, J lost 0 bases, and 5 bases lay in between. In DNA, the CDR3 is TGTGCCAGCAGCCTGAGCTCCTATAATTCACCCCTCCACTTT. Translated, it gives CASSLSSYNSPLHF.

This chain joins TRBV3-1 (or the pseudogene TRBV3-2) and TRBJ1-1; D is uncertain. Germline V gives CDR1 LGHDT, CDR2 YNNKEL (reference sequence). V lost 4 bases and J 6 bases, leaving 15 bases between the germline ends. This CDR3 spans 14 amino acids. For the CDR3, the DNA is TGTGCCAGCAGCCCTTCCGAGGACTTCGCTGAAGCTTTCTTT. Translated, it gives CASSPSEDFAEAFF.

The chain recombines TRBV6-6 with TRBJ2-5; 7 nucleotides agree with TRBD1. The CDR3 has 13 amino acids. CDR1 and CDR2 (germline): MNHNY, SVGAGI (reference sequence). V shed 11 bases and J 2 bases; nucleotides not matched to a gene: 8. CDR3 bases: TGTGCCTCTGGGGACAGCCCTCAAGAGACCCAGTACTTC. The encoded protein is CASGDSPQETQYF.

On this clone: At one boundary the junction diverges from the germline segment, which might be a read error. V is TRBV7-9 and J is TRBJ2-7, with 8 bases matching TRBD1. The germline gives CDR1 SEHNR, CDR2 FQNEAQ (reference sequence). The CDR3 covers 11 residues. The CDR3 nucleotides are TGTGCCAGCAGCTTAGATGGGACAGGATATTTC. It is translated as CASSLDGTGYF.

This chain uses TRBV2 with TRBJ1-1; possibly TRBD1 for D (5 bases). Trimming stripped 10 bases from V and 4 bases from J, with 16 bases between. CDR1 SNHLY and CDR2 FYNNEI come from the germline V gene. This CDR3 spans 13 amino acids. CDR3 in DNA: TGTGCCACCTCGTTGGGGGGGTCCACTGAAGCTTTCTTT. Its translation is CATSLGGSTEAFF.